There are many counts of the clone carrying this T cell receptor beta chain. Its antigen remains unknown. Sorted libraries were made with roughly 1 million CD4+ or CD8+ T cells. The cDNA came from 5'RACE, which used 10-nucleotide random UMIs. Over 200 million TCR-beta sequences (from 15-18 subjects) were yielded by each sequencing run. TCRdb reprocessed the 5' RACE reads with MiXCR, giving one entry per CDR3 protein. The sample includes more than 35,000 distinct CDR3 sequences, roughly 6.3% of them seen just once. CDR3 size: 13 residues. Germline values: CDR1 MNHEY, CDR2 SVGEGT. The J segment lost 7 bases and the V segment lost 5 bases, leaving 8 bases of the junction unmatched. This record comes from a study of neurological immune-mediated disorders. Overall study findings and caveats: TCR clonal expansion peaked in HTLV-1-associated myelopathy patients and was lowest in multiple sclerosis patients.

Sequencing was done on a sample of CD4+ T cells from blood. The sequence derives from a woman aged 40 to 50 in good health. V usage is TRBV6-2 or TRBV6-3 and J usage is TRBJ2-7; TRBD1 matches at 7 bases. This CDR3 is CASSTGQLPEQYF. In DNA form, the CDR3 reads TGTGCCAGCAGTACGGGACAGCTGCCGGAGCAGTACTTC.